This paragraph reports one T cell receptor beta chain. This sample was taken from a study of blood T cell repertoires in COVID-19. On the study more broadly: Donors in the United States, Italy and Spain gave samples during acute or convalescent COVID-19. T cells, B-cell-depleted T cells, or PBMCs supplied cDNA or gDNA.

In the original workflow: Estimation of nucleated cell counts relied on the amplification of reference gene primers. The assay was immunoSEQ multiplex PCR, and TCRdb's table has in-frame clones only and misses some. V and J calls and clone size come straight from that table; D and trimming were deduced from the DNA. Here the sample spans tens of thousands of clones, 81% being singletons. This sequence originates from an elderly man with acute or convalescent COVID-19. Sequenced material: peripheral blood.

DNA of the CDR3: TGCGCCAGCAGCCCCCAGGGTAGCACCGGGGAGCTGTTTTTT. Translating it yields CASSPQGSTGELFF. This chain joins TRBV5-1 and TRBJ2-2; tentative D call: TRBD1 (5 bases). The V and J ends lost 4 bases and 4 bases respectively, with 11 bases between them. The CDR3 spans 14 residues. Germline CDR1 reads SGHRS; CDR2 reads YFSETQ.